This note documents a single T cell receptor (beta chain) sequence. Its matching antigen is unknown. This specimen comes from a study of T-cell reconstitution after alpha-beta-depleted transplantation in children. General study findings and limits: One year post-transplant, T-cell counts and diversity were largely derived from T cells produced anew. Reportedly, alpha-beta T cells present about two months post-transplant originated from several hundred expanded clones of graft origin. Some patients' high day-60 TCRbeta diversity was attributed to recipient cells surviving conditioning.

The authors prepared the TCRbeta library with unique molecular identifiers. From the PCR reads, TCRdb called clonotypes with MiXCR, one entry per CDR3 protein. The repertoire consists of some 450,000 distinct CDR3 sequences, with approximately 42% occurring once and the leading ten covering under 35%. This TCR derives from a girl aged 2 to 10 with aplastic anemia, due to receive a stem cell transplant. The source was PBMCs, collected before TCRalphabeta/CD19-depleted stem cell transplant.

Here the CDR3 reads CASNKGTSGSYEQYF. The CDR3, as DNA: TGTGCCAGCAACAAGGGGACTAGCGGCTCCTACGAGCAGTACTTC. The chain employs TRBV11-1 and TRBJ2-7; 11 nucleotides line up with TRBD2. Losses at the gene ends were 7 bases for V and 0 bases for J; bases not matched to a gene: 5. The CDR3 consists of 15 residues. The V gene's germline CDR1 is SGHAT and CDR2 FQDESV (reference sequence).